This T cell receptor beta chain was profiled in a study of control samples from healthy donors and cancer patients. Assay: immunoSEQ multiplex PCR; the TCRdb copy retains only in-frame clones and omits some. The table records 150,000 to 200,000 clones, approximately 86% of them present only once. V lost 6 bases and J lost 2, with 17 bases in between. Germline CDR1 and CDR2: MDHEN and SYDVKM. CDR3 size: 15 residues. Material for sequencing was blood. The sequence came from a young man in good health. The J gene is TRBJ2-7, the V gene TRBV28; D is unclear. The CDR3 loop is CASSATHSFAYEQYF. CDR3 nucleotides: TGTGCCAGCAGCGCGACCCATTCCTTCGCCTACGAGCAGTACTTC.